Listed here are 14 T cell receptor beta chains from one sample, sequenced in a study of blood T cell repertoires in COVID-19. TCRdb's table, derived via immunoSEQ multiplex PCR, lists solely in-frame clones and lacks some. The table includes more than 110,000 clones, roughly 80% detected once. The source material was peripheral blood. The receptor set was obtained from a woman between 50 and 59 years old with active or convalescent COVID-19.

The J gene is TRBJ2-1, the V gene TRBV30; possible D gene TRBD2, 6 bases. CDR3 size: 14 residues. Trimming shortened V by 0 bases and J by 6 bases, and 12 bases separated the two germline ends. Germline V gene data show CDR1 as GTSNPN and CDR2 as SVGIG (reference sequence). Here the CDR3 DNA reads TGTGCCTGGAGTGTAGGAGGGTCCCTCAATGAGCAGTTCTTC. It translates to CAWSVGGSLNEQFF.

The chain is built from TRBV11-2 and TRBJ2-1; 13 bases are a match to TRBD2. The V and J ends lost 4 bases and 2 bases, in that order; junction bases with no gene match: 5. CDR1 SGHAT and CDR2 FQNNGV come from the germline V gene. This CDR3 comprises 17 residues. CDR3 DNA sequence: TGTGCCAGCAGCTCCCTAGGACTAGCGGGGGCCTACAATGAGCAGTTCTTC. It translates to CASSSLGLAGAYNEQFF.

The V and J genes are TRBV18 and TRBJ2-2, with D perhaps matching TRBD2 (6 bases). The germline CDR1 and CDR2 sequences are KGHSH and LQKENI. The CDR3 runs 15 residues. Trimming stripped 5 bases from V and 3 bases from J, with 13 bases between. Here the CDR3 DNA reads TGTGCCAGCTCAATAAGTCGCGGGGACACCGGGGAGCTGTTTTTT. Encoded protein: CASSISRGDTGELFF.

The chain recombines TRBV7-3 with TRBJ2-1, with D possibly being TRBD2 (6 bases). Germline CDR1 and CDR2: SGHTA and FQGTGA. V was trimmed by 1 base and J by 9 bases, leaving 13 bases between them. The CDR3 contains 14 residues. CDR3 nucleotide sequence: TGTGCCAGCAGCTTAAATGCCCTCGGGGGTGAGCAGTTCTTC. Its protein product is CASSLNALGGEQFF.

The V call is TRBV11-2, the J call TRBJ1-2; D perhaps matches TRBD1 (5 bases). V lost 6 bases and J 8 bases, leaving 19 bases between the germline ends. The CDR3 contains 14 residues. CDR1 is SGHAT and CDR2 is FQNNGV in the germline V gene. This CDR3 reads CASSPLQGSQGYTF. The CDR3 bases are TGTGCCAGCAGTCCCCTGCAGGGCAGCCAAGGCTACACCTTC.

The rearrangement links TRBV5-1 to TRBJ1-1, with 8 bases fitting TRBD1. The CDR3 totals 12 residues. CDR1 is SGHRS and CDR2 is YFSETQ in the germline V gene. V was clipped by 4 bases and J by 12 bases; unmatched bases: 8. CDR3 amino acids: CASSQDRAATFF. CDR3 DNA sequence: TGCGCCAGCAGCCAGGACAGGGCGGCGACTTTCTTT.

This clone was counted a few times. V usage is TRBV11-2 and J usage is TRBJ2-7, with a tentative D call TRBD1 (6 bases). Trimming took off 1 base at V and 3 bases at J, with 13 bases between the two ends. Germline V gives CDR1 SGHAT, CDR2 FQNNGV. This CDR3 is 15 amino acids long. This CDR3 reads CASSLVHRAGYEQYF. In nucleotides, the CDR3 is TGTGCCAGCAGCTTAGTCCACAGGGCGGGCTACGAGCAGTACTTC. The full variable domain, completed using reference TRBV11-2 and TRBJ2-7, is EAGVAQSPRYKIIEKRQSVAFWCNPISGHATLYWYQQILGQGPKLLIQFQNNGVVDDSQLPKDRFSAERLKGVDSTLKIQPAKLEDSAVYLCASSLVHRAGYEQYFGPGTRLTVT.

This clone was observed a handful of times. The CDR3 DNA follows: TGTGCCAGCAGCTTGGATGACAGAGCCACTGAAGCTTTCTTT. Amino acids: CASSLDDRATEAFF. The chain is built from TRBV5-4 and TRBJ1-1, with D possibly matching TRBD1 (5 bases). Trimming stripped 0 bases from V and 4 bases from J, with 10 bases between. Germline CDR1 and CDR2: SGHNT and YYREEE (reference sequence). There are 14 residues in the CDR3.

The chain employs TRBV19 and TRBJ1-2; maybe TRBD1 (5 bases). Germline V CDR1 and CDR2: LNHDA, SQIVND (reference sequence). This CDR3 has 16 amino acids. Trimming took 2 bases from V and 8 from J, leaving 21 bases between them. The CDR3 sequence is CASSISGGPGIEGYTF. CDR3 nucleotides: TGTGCCAGTAGTATATCGGGGGGACCCGGTATAGAAGGCTACACCTTC.

CDR3 bases: TGTGCCTGGAGTGTCCGCTATAATGAAAAACTGTTTTTT. Its translation: CAWSVRYNEKLFF. This sequence joins TRBV30 and TRBJ1-4, with D uncertain. This CDR3 has 13 amino acids. CDR1 and CDR2 (germline): GTSNPN, SVGIG (reference sequence). Trimming removed 0 bases from V and 4 bases from J, with 6 bases in between.

This chain links TRBV21-1 with TRBJ1-1; TRBD1, the table's D call, lacks a check against the DNA. TRBV21-1 represents a pseudogene. The CDR3 extends over 15 amino acids. The CDR3 sequence is CASSKRGQVNTEAFF. CDR3 bases: TGTGCCAGCAGCAAACGGGGACAGGTAAACACTGAAGCTTTCTTT.

The CDR3 region is CASSVVDRGDTEAFF. CDR3 bases: TGTGCCAGCAGCGTAGTGGACAGGGGCGACACTGAAGCTTTCTTT. The chain joins TRBV9 to TRBJ1-1; 9 bases are a match to TRBD1. The germline V gene has CDR1 SGDLS and CDR2 YYNGEE. J was trimmed by 3 bases and V by 0 bases; bases with no gene match: 3. The CDR3 spans 15 residues. The complete variable domain, with remaining parts taken from reference TRBV9 and TRBJ1-1, reads DSGVTQTPKHLITATGQRVTLRCSPRSGDLSVYWYQQSLDQGLQFLIQYYNGEERAKGNILERFSAQQFPDLHSELNLSSLELGDSALYFCASSVVDRGDTEAFFGQGTRLTVV.

The chain links TRBV6-5 to TRBJ2-2; 9 bases are a match to TRBD1. The length of the CDR3 is 15 residues. The germline V gene has CDR1 MNHEY and CDR2 SVGAGI. V was pared by 6 bases and J by 3 bases, with 5 bases of the junction left unmatched. CDR3 coding DNA: TGTGCCAGCAGGAGGACAGGGGCCGACACCGGGGAGCTGTTTTTT. Its translation is CASRRTGADTGELFF.

This clone was detected only a few times. This chain joins TRBV2 and TRBJ2-1, with D hard to call. The CDR3 contains 13 residues. Germline assignment: CDR1 SNHLY and CDR2 FYNNEI. With 7 bases removed from V and 6 bases from J, the gap between germline ends came to 13 bases. CDR3 coding DNA: TGTGCCAGCACTCCAAACCCAGGCAATGAGCAGTTCTTC. Translated: CASTPNPGNEQFF.